This passage covers 19 T cell receptor beta chains from one sample sequenced in a study of response to subunit inactivated influenza vaccine. TCRdb itself ran the RT-PCR reads through MiXCR, one entry per CDR3 protein. The sample lists around 540,000 distinct CDR3 sequences; about 10% were seen once. This specimen consisted of PBMCs from blood, obtained on the day of vaccination. These receptors were obtained from a man in his forties or fifties who received an inactivated influenza vaccine.

The V call is TRBV5-1, the J call TRBJ2-1, with 9 nucleotides matching TRBD1. Germline trimming cut 0 bases from V and 7 bases from J; bases unmatched to any gene: 5. There are 15 residues in the CDR3. Germline assignment: CDR1 SGHRS and CDR2 YFSETQ. The CDR3 loop is CASSLGDRGFNEQFF. In nucleotides, the CDR3 is TGCGCCAGCAGCTTGGGTGACAGGGGGTTTAATGAGCAGTTCTTC.

This clonotype was found a few times. The V call is TRBV20-1, the J call TRBJ2-1; a possible D gene is TRBD2 (5 bases). The length of the CDR3 is 11 residues. The V and J ends lost 3 bases and 9 bases respectively, with 9 bases between them. The V gene's germline CDR1 is DFQATT and CDR2 SNEGSKA (reference sequence). The CDR3: CSASPRGEQFF. CDR3 in DNA: TGCAGTGCTAGTCCCCGGGGTGAGCAGTTCTTC.

This chain joins TRBV28 and TRBJ2-7; D is ambiguous. The CDR3 totals 13 residues. The germline V and J ends were trimmed by 2 bases and 2 bases, with 7 bases remaining between them. Germline V gives CDR1 MDHEN, CDR2 SYDVKM. CDR3 sequence: CASSLGEPYEQYF. In DNA, the CDR3 is TGTGCCAGCAGTTTAGGGGAACCCTACGAGCAGTACTTC.

This clonotype was counted many times. The genes are TRBV18 and TRBJ2-5, with D unresolved. V was trimmed by 2 bases and J by 3 bases, leaving 4 bases between them. CDR3 length: 12 residues. Germline CDR1 is KGHSH and CDR2 is LQKENI. CDR3 nucleotide sequence: TGTGCCAGCTCACCATTCAAAGAGACCCAGTACTTC. As protein: CASSPFKETQYF.

Concerning this clonotype: One end of the junction varies from germline; a read error may be responsible. The chain has TRBV20-1 and TRBJ2-2; TRBD2 matches 10 bases. The CDR3 consists of 20 residues. Germline CDR1 DFQATT, CDR2 SNEGSKA (reference sequence). Here the CDR3 DNA reads TGCAGTGCTAGAGATCAGGCTAGCGGGAGAGGTATTGGTGGCACCAGGGAGCTGTTTTTT. Translating it yields CSARDQASGRGIGGTRELFF.

The CDR3 sequence: CSVVGESQYF. CDR3 coding DNA: TGCAGCGTTGTAGGGGAGTCCCAGTACTTC. This rearrangement joins TRBV29-1 to TRBJ2-5, with D perhaps TRBD1 or TRBD2 (5 bases each). V lost 4 bases, J lost 9 bases, and 9 bases lay in between. This CDR3 region has 10 residues. Germline loops: CDR1 SQVTM, CDR2 ANQGSEA. Complete variable domain (other parts from reference TRBV29-1 and TRBJ2-5): SAVISQKPSRDICQRGTSLTIQCQVDSQVTMMFWYRQQPGQSLTLIATANQGSEATYESGFVIDKFPISRPNLTFSTLTVSNMSPEDSSIYLCSVVGESQYFGPGTRLLVL.

This clonotype was seen once. At one end the junction does not follow the germline gene, possibly because of a read error. The chain has TRBV20-1 and TRBJ2-2, with 8 bases that match TRBD2. CDR1 DFQATT and CDR2 SNEGSKA come from the germline V gene (reference sequence). CDR3 size: 15 residues. CDR3: CTARSPGLETGELFF. The CDR3 coding sequence is TGCACTGCTAGATCGCCGGGACTAGAAACCGGGGAGCTGTTTTTT.

This clonotype was seen more than once but under ten times. CDR3 DNA sequence: TGCAGTGCAGCGACGGACTCCTACGAGCAGTACTTC. Protein sequence: CSAATDSYEQYF. This chain connects TRBV20-1 to TRBJ2-7; D is ambiguous. Trimming shortened V by 6 bases and J by 0 bases, and 9 bases separated the two germline ends. Germline loops: CDR1 DFQATT, CDR2 SNEGSKA (reference sequence). The CDR3 runs to 12 residues.

J is TRBJ2-7 and V is TRBV2; D unclear. Germline-derived CDR1 and CDR2 are SNHLY and FYNNEI. V dropped 4 bases and J dropped 6 bases, with 13 bases sitting between them. This CDR3 spans 13 amino acids. The CDR3 coding sequence is TGTGCCAGCAGTGTTAAGGTGATGGTCGAGCAGTACTTC. Protein product: CASSVKVMVEQYF.

This clonotype was counted ten times or more. The rearrangement uses TRBV20-1 and TRBJ1-3, with 7 bases that match TRBD1. Germline trimming cut 0 bases from V and 3 bases from J; bases unmatched to any gene: 5. The germline gives CDR1 DFQATT, CDR2 SNEGSKA (reference sequence). This CDR3 comprises 15 residues. Here the CDR3 reads CSARDPQGNGNTIYF. In DNA, the CDR3 is TGCAGTGCTAGAGATCCACAGGGGAATGGAAACACCATATATTTT.

J is TRBJ2-7 and V is TRBV20-1, with 7 bases fitting TRBD1. V trimming: 2 bases; J trimming: 2 bases; junction bases outside the gene matches: 9. Per the germline V gene, CDR1 is DFQATT and CDR2 is SNEGSKA (reference sequence). The CDR3 length is 15 residues. CDR3 bases: TGCAGTGCTAGACCCCAGGACAGGTGGGCCTACGAGCAGTACTTC. This translates into CSARPQDRWAYEQYF.

The genes are TRBV5-1 and TRBJ2-7; D is tentatively TRBD1 or TRBD2 (5 bases each). CDR1 is SGHRS, CDR2 YFSETQ, per germline. The V end was cut by 0 bases, the J end by 1 base, with 17 bases between. The CDR3 is made up of 17 amino acids. DNA of the CDR3: TGCGCCAGCAGCTTGGCCACCGGGACCTACAAGTCCTACGAGCAGTACTTC. Translation gives CASSLATGTYKSYEQYF.

This clonotype was seen a few times. The rearrangement links TRBV12-3 or TRBV12-4 to TRBJ1-3; D is uncertain. The CDR3 covers 14 residues. V dropped 5 bases and J dropped 0 bases, with 8 bases sitting between them. CDR3 sequence: CASSRDYSGNTIYF. The CDR3 DNA sequence: TGTGCCAGCAGTCGAGATTACTCTGGAAACACCATATATTTT.

This clonotype was seen more than once but under ten times. The rearrangement links TRBV18 to TRBJ2-3; 8 bases agree with TRBD1. This CDR3 is built from 16 residues. Germline V CDR1 and CDR2: KGHSH, LQKENI. V was clipped by 4 bases and J by 1 base; unmatched bases: 7. Here the CDR3 DNA reads TGTGCCAGCTCACGGAGGACAGGGTGGGGCACAGATACGCAGTATTTT. Amino acid sequence: CASSRRTGWGTDTQYF.

This clonotype was counted only a few times. The CDR3 region is CASSESRQPTNEKLFF. The DNA for the CDR3 is TGTGCCAGCAGTGAATCCCGACAGCCAACTAATGAAAAACTGTTTTTT. This chain uses TRBV25-1 with TRBJ1-4, with D possibly TRBD1 on 5 matching bases. Germline values: CDR1 MGHDK, CDR2 SYGVNS. The V and J ends lost 1 base and 0 bases respectively, with 9 bases between them. The CDR3 consists of 16 residues. Complete variable domain (other parts from reference TRBV25-1 and TRBJ1-4): EADIYQTPRYLVIGTGKKITLECSQTMGHDKMYWYQQDPGMELHLIHYSYGVNSTEKGDLSSESTVSRIRTEHFPLTLESARPSHTSQYLCASSESRQPTNEKLFFGSGTQLSVL.

This clonotype was observed a handful of times. CDR3 DNA sequence: TGCGCCAGCAGTGAGATTTGGCAGGGAGATGGCTACACCTTC. Its protein is CASSEIWQGDGYTF. The chain uses TRBV10-2 and TRBJ1-2; tentatively, D is TRBD1 (5 bases). Germline CDR1 WSHSY, CDR2 SAAADI. The CDR3 extends over 14 amino acids. V shed 2 bases and J shed 6 bases, with 13 bases lying between them.

This chain uses TRBV5-8 with TRBJ2-1; 14 bases align to TRBD2. The length of the CDR3 is 16 residues. V shed 3 bases and J 2 bases; nucleotides not matched to a gene: 1. Looked up from germline, CDR1 is SGHTS and CDR2 is YDEGEE. The CDR3 sequence: CASSWGLAGAYNEQFF. The CDR3 DNA reads as TGTGCCAGCAGCTGGGGACTAGCGGGAGCCTACAATGAGCAGTTCTTC.

This clonotype was seen only a few times. The chain carries TRBV5-1 and TRBJ2-3; 10 nucleotides align to TRBD2. CDR1 is SGHRS and CDR2 is YFSETQ in the germline V gene. The CDR3 totals 16 residues. J gave up 2 bases and V 2 bases, and 5 bases lay outside the gene matches. CDR3 in DNA: TGCGCCAGCAGCTTCGAACTAGCGGGACCCACAGATACGCAGTATTTT. This codes for CASSFELAGPTDTQYF.

This clonotype came up many times. The junction and the germline gene differ at one end; a read error may be behind it. The rearrangement joins TRBV5-5 to TRBJ2-2; D is perhaps TRBD2 (6 bases). The CDR3 has 14 amino acids. The germline V gene encodes CDR1 SGHKS and CDR2 YYEKEE (reference sequence). The CDR3 coding sequence is TGTGCCAGCAGCTATAGCGGAAACACCGTGGAGCTGTTTTTT. Amino acids: CASSYSGNTVELFF. The whole variable domain, remainder taken from reference TRBV5-5 and TRBJ2-2, is DAGVTQSPTHLIKTRGQQVTLRCSPISGHKSVSWYQQVLGQGPQFIFQYYEKEERGRGNFPDRFSARQFPNYSSELNVNALLLGDSALYLCASSYSGNTVELFFGEGSRLTVL.